This section outlines one TCR beta chain sequence together with its context. The data belong to a study of T cell responses to AZD1222 COVID-19 vaccine. Measured with immunoSEQ multiplex PCR; TCRdb has only the in-frame clones, and not every one. The repertoire holds about 86,000 clones, with 70% to 80% as singletons. V dropped 5 bases and J dropped 8 bases, with 15 bases sitting between them. The CDR3 consists of 13 residues. The chain recombines TRBV12-3 or TRBV12-4 with TRBJ1-2, with a weak D call TRBD1 (6 bases). The receptor was isolated from an adult in good health. The sample consisted of peripheral blood, taken on day 0 of AZD1222 vaccination. CDR3 sequence: CASSRGPGRGYTF. The CDR3 DNA is TGTGCCAGCAGTCGGGGGCCAGGGCGCGGCTACACCTTC.